Following are 14 T cell receptor beta chains from one sample sequenced in a study of blood T cell repertoires in COVID-19. Assay: immunoSEQ multiplex PCR; the TCRdb copy retains only in-frame clones and omits some. The sample carries 250,000 to 300,000 clones, roughly 85% recorded once. Sequencing was performed on PBMCs or T cells enriched from blood (not recorded which). These receptors all stem from a man between 40 and 49 years old who had been exposed to COVID-19.

The V gene is TRBV5-5, the J gene TRBJ1-4; TRBD1 matches 11 bases. V lost 6 bases, J lost 7 bases, and 8 bases stayed unmatched. CDR1 SGHKS and CDR2 YYEKEE come from the germline V gene (reference sequence). There are 15 residues in the CDR3. The CDR3, as DNA: TGTGCCAGCACCCTATCCGGGACAGGGGGTGAAAAACTGTTTTTT. Its translation: CASTLSGTGGEKLFF.

This clone was detected once. The chain recombines TRBV7-3 with TRBJ2-1; 8 nucleotides agree with TRBD2. Germline V CDR1 and CDR2: SGHTA, FQGTGA. With 5 bases clipped from V and 7 bases from J, the junction kept 7 bases outside the gene matches. The CDR3 extends over 14 amino acids. CDR3 amino acids: CASSISGSRNEQFF. The CDR3 bases are TGTGCCAGCAGCATCAGCGGGAGTCGGAATGAGCAGTTCTTC.

This chain links TRBV6-5 with TRBJ2-7; TRBD1 might be the D (5 bases). Per the germline V gene, CDR1 is MNHEY and CDR2 is SVGAGI. The V end lost 5 bases, the J end lost 9 bases, and 17 bases lay between the germline ends. The CDR3 runs to 13 residues. The CDR3: CASSQSRVLGQYF. Here the CDR3 DNA reads TGTGCCAGCAGTCAAAGCAGGGTTTTGGGGCAGTACTTC.

CDR3 loop: CASSEWRATQETQYF. CDR3 nucleotides: TGTGCCAGCAGTGAGTGGCGGGCTACCCAAGAGACCCAGTACTTC. The chain uses TRBV6-1 and TRBJ2-5; TRBD2 might be the D (5 bases). V lost 3 bases and J 1 base, leaving 12 bases between the germline ends. Germline loops: CDR1 MNHNS, CDR2 SASEGT. The CDR3 contains 15 residues.

The chain carries TRBV6-1 and TRBJ1-1; 7 positions match TRBD1. Per the germline V gene, CDR1 is MNHNS and CDR2 is SASEGT. V lost 3 bases, J lost 10 bases, and 11 bases stayed unmatched. The CDR3 totals 14 residues. CDR3 DNA: TGTGCCAGCAGTGAGAAGGAACAGGGGTTTCGAGCTTTCTTT. Protein product: CASSEKEQGFRAFF.

This clone has just one count. This chain links TRBV25-1 with TRBJ2-5; no clear D. The CDR3 is 15 residues long. CDR1 is MGHDK and CDR2 is SYGVNS in the germline V gene. Deletions cut 1 base from V and 5 bases from J, with 14 bases between. The CDR3 DNA reads as TGTGCCAGCAGTGAATTGGGTGACACCTCGGAGACCCAGTACTTC. This encodes CASSELGDTSETQYF.

The rearrangement uses TRBV6-2 or TRBV6-3 and TRBJ1-5, with 9 bases matching TRBD1. With V trimmed by 2 bases and J by 1 base, 3 bases remained unmatched. The CDR3 consists of 16 residues. The V gene's germline CDR1 is MNHEY and CDR2 SVGEGT. This CDR3 is CASSYPGQGSNQPQHF. The CDR3 DNA is TGTGCCAGCAGTTACCCGGGACAGGGAAGCAATCAGCCCCAGCATTTT.

This rearrangement joins TRBV3-1 (or the pseudogene TRBV3-2) to TRBJ2-1, with 7 bases fitting TRBD2. V lost 5 bases and J lost 7; bases outside the gene matches: 11. This CDR3 region has 15 residues. Germline V gene sequence: CDR1 LGHDT, CDR2 YNNKEL (reference sequence). The CDR3 nucleotides are TGTGCCAGCAGCTCGCGGGAGAAGATTGGGAATGAGCAGTTCTTC. Its protein product is CASSSREKIGNEQFF.

About this clone itself: Compared with germline, one end of the junction differs, possibly owing to a read error. The chain carries TRBV20-1 and TRBJ2-4; D gene uncertain. This CDR3 is 11 amino acids long. Germline CDR1 is DFQATT and CDR2 is SNEGSKA (reference sequence). The CDR3 protein is CSARSGSRSPF. CDR3 nucleotides: TGCAGTGCTAGGTCGGGTAGTAGGTCCCCCTTC.

The gene calls are TRBV5-6 and TRBJ2-1, with D possibly matching TRBD2 (6 bases). The germline V gene encodes CDR1 SGHDT and CDR2 YYEEEE. V was clipped by 4 bases and J by 13 bases, with 12 bases between them. The CDR3 has 11 amino acids. CDR3 sequence reads: CASSTGTSQFF. The CDR3 DNA reads TGTGCCAGCAGCACCGGGACTTCCCAGTTCTTC. Variable domain in full (rest from reference TRBV5-6 and TRBJ2-1): DAGVTQSPTHLIKTRGQQVTLRCSPKSGHDTVSWYQQALGQGPQFIFQYYEEEERQRGNFPDRFSGHQFPNYSSELNVNALLLGDSALYLCASSTGTSQFFGPGTRLTVL.

CDR3 region: CATGGLQETQYF. CDR3 coding DNA: TGTGCCACGGGAGGCCTCCAAGAGACCCAGTACTTC. This chain connects TRBV2 to TRBJ2-5; TRBD2 agrees at 7 bases. With 10 bases clipped from V and 1 base from J, the junction kept 3 bases outside the gene matches. CDR1 SNHLY and CDR2 FYNNEI come from the germline V gene. The CDR3 is 12 residues long.

The genes are TRBV11-2 and TRBJ1-2, with D unresolved. V lost 0 bases and J lost 5, with 7 bases in between. Germline CDR1 is SGHAT and CDR2 is FQNNGV. CDR3 length equals 13 residues. The CDR3 reads CASSLDRGYGYTF. The CDR3 coding sequence is TGTGCCAGCAGCTTAGATCGAGGATATGGCTACACCTTC.

This chain connects TRBV5-4 to TRBJ2-3; D possibly corresponds to TRBD2 (5 bases). The CDR3 covers 14 residues. The V gene's germline CDR1 is SGHNT and CDR2 YYREEE (reference sequence). Trimming removed 0 bases from V and 6 bases from J, with 11 bases in between. In nucleotides, the CDR3 is TGTGCCAGCAGCTTGGGCCTAGCTTCGGATACGCAGTATTTT. This codes for CASSLGLASDTQYF.

On this clone itself: The conserved phenylalanine or tryptophan normally closing the CDR3 is absent here, so this likely arose from a read error. It is unclear where the CDR3 begins or ends on the DNA, so no DNA is shown, and the CDR3 is as TCRdb lists it. The rearrangement links TRBV7-2 to TRBJ2-3; TRBD2 is the table's D call, not checked against the DNA. With termini counted, the CDR3 has 14 amino acids. CDR1 is SGHTA and CDR2 is FQGNSA in the germline V gene. CDR3 loop: CASSLVGAGTSLLL.